One sample yielded the 25 T cell receptor beta chains listed below, sequenced in a study of blood T cell repertoires in COVID-19. Here immunoSEQ multiplex PCR was the method, and the copy in TCRdb shows in-frame clones only, minus some. This table holds 250,000 or so clones, 85% to 95% found once. The sequenced sample was PBMCs or T cells enriched from blood (not recorded which). The receptors were sampled from a man between 35 and 55 years old who had been exposed to COVID-19.

This rearrangement joins TRBV5-6 to TRBJ2-7; tentative D call: TRBD1 (6 bases). Per the germline V gene, CDR1 is SGHDT and CDR2 is YYEEEE. Deletions cut 6 bases from V and 3 bases from J, with 13 bases between. This CDR3 has 13 residues. The CDR3 DNA reads TGTGCCAGCACCACGGACAGTCTCTACGAGCAGTACTTC. Protein sequence: CASTTDSLYEQYF.

This chain joins TRBV29-1 and TRBJ2-2; possibly TRBD2 for D (6 bases). Per germline, CDR1 SQVTM and CDR2 ANQGSEA. V was clipped by 4 bases and J by 6 bases, with 12 bases between them. This CDR3 comprises 13 residues. CDR3 bases: TGCAGCGTTGGAGGGGCGGGACCCGGGGAGCTGTTTTTT. This translates into CSVGGAGPGELFF.

V is TRBV3-1 (or the pseudogene TRBV3-2) and J is TRBJ2-5; 9 nucleotides line up with TRBD1. The CDR3 runs to 15 residues. Germline V gene lookup returns CDR1 LGHDT and CDR2 YNNKEL (reference sequence). V gave up 3 bases and J gave up 6 bases; unmatched junction bases: 8. The CDR3 coding sequence is TGTGCCAGCAGCCATCCGACAGGGGGTCAAAAGACCCAGTACTTC. Encoded protein: CASSHPTGGQKTQYF.

This chain uses TRBV5-4 with TRBJ1-2; 7 nucleotides align to TRBD1. CDR3 length equals 15 residues. The junction had 5 bases not matched to a gene; V was cut back by 2 bases and J by 1 base. Germline lookup yields CDR1 SGHNT and CDR2 YYREEE (reference sequence). The CDR3 bases are TGTGCCAGCAGCTTATCAAACAGGGGTAACTATGGCTACACCTTC. This codes for CASSLSNRGNYGYTF.

The chain links TRBV6-6 to TRBJ2-7; 7 bases agree with TRBD2. Germline assignment: CDR1 MNHNY and CDR2 SVGAGI (reference sequence). Trimming cost V 6 bases and J 6 bases; bases outside gene matches: 8. The CDR3 consists of 13 residues. CDR3 residues: CASRGGLFSEQYF. CDR3 DNA sequence: TGTGCCAGCAGGGGGGGACTATTCTCCGAGCAGTACTTC.

The chain employs TRBV25-1 and TRBJ2-7; 8 bases match TRBD1. Germline loops: CDR1 MGHDK, CDR2 SYGVNS. The V and J ends lost 4 bases and 3 bases, in that order; junction bases with no gene match: 8. This CDR3 is built from 15 residues. The CDR3 DNA follows: TGTGCCAGCAGTGCGCCCGAGACAGGGGTCTACGAGCAGTACTTC. Translated: CASSAPETGVYEQYF.

The chain recombines TRBV7-9 with TRBJ2-1, with a tentative D call TRBD2 (6 bases). Germline V CDR1 and CDR2: SEHNR, FQNEAQ (reference sequence). The CDR3 loop spans 16 amino acids. The V and J ends lost 1 base and 1 base respectively, with 11 bases between them. The CDR3 nucleotides read TGTGCCAGCAGCTTAGGTGGGGGGAAGTCCTACAATGAGCAGTTCTTC. Its protein is CASSLGGGKSYNEQFF.

This chain links TRBV12-3 or TRBV12-4 with TRBJ2-1, with D perhaps matching TRBD1 (6 bases). This CDR3 has 13 amino acids. V dropped 6 bases and J dropped 10 bases, with 16 bases sitting between them. The CDR3 loop is CASSPEATGEQFF. CDR3 sequence (DNA): TGTGCCAGCAGCCCCGAGGCAACAGGGGAGCAGTTCTTC.

The chain couples TRBV29-1 to TRBJ1-2; 9 nucleotides align to TRBD1. The germline V gene has CDR1 SQVTM and CDR2 ANQGSEA. The CDR3 consists of 12 residues. The V segment lost 7 bases and the J segment 5 bases; nucleotides outside the gene matches: 5. CDR3 sequence reads: CSATQGAYGYTF. The CDR3 DNA reads TGCAGCGCGACACAGGGGGCTTATGGCTACACCTTC. Together with reference TRBV29-1 and TRBJ1-2, the CDR3 gives the full variable domain: SAVISQKPSRDICQRGTSLTIQCQVDSQVTMMFWYRQQPGQSLTLIATANQGSEATYESGFVIDKFPISRPNLTFSTLTVSNMSPEDSSIYLCSATQGAYGYTFGSGTRLTVV.

The gene calls are TRBV30 and TRBJ2-7, with a tentative D call TRBD2 (5 bases). The CDR3 covers 13 residues. CDR1 is GTSNPN, CDR2 SVGIG, per germline (reference sequence). Trimming left V 3 bases short and J 2 bases short, with 11 bases between. CDR3: CAWSRGITYEQYF. In DNA form, the CDR3 reads TGTGCCTGGAGCCGGGGTATAACCTACGAGCAGTACTTC.

The V and J genes are TRBV3-1 (or the pseudogene TRBV3-2) and TRBJ1-6; TRBD1 matches 7 bases. Germline CDR1 and CDR2: LGHDT and YNNKEL (reference sequence). The trim removed 6 bases at V and 3 bases at J, leaving 5 bases unmatched. The CDR3 has 15 amino acids. CDR3 in amino acids: CASRARDSYNSPLHF. For the CDR3, the DNA is TGTGCCAGCAGGGCCCGGGACAGCTATAATTCACCCCTCCACTTT.

J is TRBJ2-3 and V is TRBV4-1, with a possible D match to TRBD2 (6 bases). The germline V gene has CDR1 MGHRA and CDR2 YSYEKL. The CDR3 is 18 residues long. V dropped 2 bases and J dropped 1 base, with 19 bases sitting between them. The CDR3 DNA follows: TGCGCCAGCAGCCAACAACCGTCTACGGGAGTAGGCACAGATACGCAGTATTTT. This sequence encodes CASSQQPSTGVGTDTQYF.

The chain has TRBV7-9 and TRBJ2-4; 8 nucleotides match TRBD2. V lost 0 bases to trimming and J lost 9 bases; unmatched junction nucleotides: 4. The germline V gene encodes CDR1 SEHNR and CDR2 FQNEAQ (reference sequence). The CDR3 is made up of 14 amino acids. The CDR3 spells CASSLASGNSIQYF. CDR3 nucleotides: TGTGCCAGCAGCTTAGCTAGCGGGAATTCCATTCAGTACTTC.

The CDR3 region has the DNA TGTGCCAGCAGCGTAGCGGATGGACTTGATGGGGGGACTTACAATGAGCAGTTCTTC. Translated, it gives CASSVADGLDGGTYNEQFF. V gene TRBV9 combines with J gene TRBJ2-1; D might be TRBD2 (6 bases). CDR1 and CDR2 from the germline V gene are SGDLS and YYNGEE. Trimming removed 0 bases at V and 4 bases at J, with 23 bases between. This CDR3 has 19 amino acids.

J is TRBJ2-3 and V is TRBV7-9; TRBD2 matches 10 bases. Germline V gene lookup returns CDR1 SEHNR and CDR2 FQNEAQ (reference sequence). The V gene end was trimmed by 2 bases and the J gene end by 2 bases; junction bases not matched to a gene: 7. The CDR3 covers 17 residues. The CDR3 reads CASSLRSGRASTDTQYF. Here the CDR3 DNA reads TGTGCCAGCAGCTTACGAAGCGGGAGGGCCTCCACAGATACGCAGTATTTT.

This clone was detected once. The CDR3 nucleotides read TGTGCCAGCCAGGACAGGGGTAATTCACCCCTCCACTTT. Residues: CASQDRGNSPLHF. V and J are TRBV28 and TRBJ1-6, with 9 positions matching TRBD1. After removal of 8 bases from V and 6 bases from J, the junction contained 2 bases not matched to a gene. The germline V gene has CDR1 MDHEN and CDR2 SYDVKM. The CDR3 has 13 residues.

J is TRBJ1-4 and V is TRBV6-5; TRBD1 agrees at 9 bases. V was clipped by 5 bases and J by 7 bases; unmatched bases: 5. Per germline, CDR1 MNHEY and CDR2 SVGAGI. The CDR3 runs 14 residues. The CDR3 DNA reads as TGTGCCAGCAGTAGGGGACAGGGTCTTGAAAAACTGTTTTTT. Its translation: CASSRGQGLEKLFF.

The chain carries TRBV2 and TRBJ2-1; weak D call: TRBD2 (6 bases). V was trimmed by 2 bases and J by 8 bases, leaving 10 bases between them. CDR3 length equals 13 residues. Per the germline V gene, CDR1 is SNHLY and CDR2 is FYNNEI. The CDR3 region has the DNA TGTGCCAGCAGTGAACTAGCGAAGCATGAGCAGTTCTTC. This gives the protein CASSELAKHEQFF.

This chain links TRBV6-5 with TRBJ1-3; no clear D gene. V lost 0 bases to trimming and J lost 4 bases, with 7 bases between them. This CDR3 region has 14 residues. Germline V gives CDR1 MNHEY, CDR2 SVGAGI. This CDR3 reads CASSYSIQGNTIYF. The CDR3 DNA reads TGTGCCAGCAGTTACTCGATCCAGGGAAACACCATATATTTT.

This clone is a singleton in its sample. The chain carries TRBV5-4 and TRBJ2-5; 7 positions match TRBD1. Germline lookup yields CDR1 SGHNT and CDR2 YYREEE (reference sequence). The CDR3 covers 13 residues. Trimming removed 4 bases from V and 6 bases from J; junction bases left unmatched: 6. The DNA for the CDR3 is TGTGCCAGCAGCCCACCGGACAGGCAGACCCAGTACTTC. Its translation: CASSPPDRQTQYF.

The V call is TRBV10-3, the J call TRBJ2-1; 9 bases line up with TRBD2. The CDR3 length is 19 residues. V lost 2 bases, J lost 8 bases, and 19 bases stayed unmatched. Germline-derived CDR1 and CDR2 are ENHRY and SYGVKD. The DNA of the CDR3 is TGTGCCATCAGTGAGGTCCAGGGGACCAGCGGGGGGCTCAGAGATGAGCAGTTCTTC. It is translated as CAISEVQGTSGGLRDEQFF.

V is TRBV9 and J is TRBJ2-7; 7 positions match TRBD2. With 3 bases clipped from V and 4 bases from J, the junction kept 7 bases outside the gene matches. This CDR3 comprises 14 residues. Germline V lookup: CDR1 SGDLS, CDR2 YYNGEE. The CDR3 reads CASSASGVGYEQYF. CDR3 DNA: TGTGCCAGCAGCGCCAGCGGGGTGGGGTACGAGCAGTACTTC.

The chain joins TRBV30 to TRBJ1-6; D ambiguous. Germline loops: CDR1 GTSNPN, CDR2 SVGIG (reference sequence). With 0 bases removed from V and 9 bases from J, the gap between germline ends came to 18 bases. The CDR3 has 16 amino acids. The DNA for the CDR3 is TGTGCCTGGAGTGTACGAGATACCACGCCCGGTTCACCCCTCCACTTT. Amino acid sequence: CAWSVRDTTPGSPLHF.

The CDR3 DNA follows: TGCGCCAGCAGCCAAGTGGATCGGACTAGCGTAGACACCGGGGAGCTGTTTTTT. This sequence encodes CASSQVDRTSVDTGELFF. This chain joins TRBV4-1 and TRBJ2-2; TRBD2 aligns across 9 bases. The CDR3 contains 18 residues. Germline values: CDR1 MGHRA, CDR2 YSYEKL. With V trimmed by 1 base and J by 3 bases, 9 bases remained unmatched.

CDR3 sequence: CASREGVAGELFF. For the CDR3, the DNA is TGTGCCAGCAGGGAAGGGGTCGCCGGGGAGCTGTTTTTT. This chain uses TRBV12-3 or TRBV12-4 with TRBJ2-2; TRBD1 might be the D (5 bases). CDR3 size: 13 residues. Trimming left V 6 bases short and J 6 bases short, with 11 bases between.